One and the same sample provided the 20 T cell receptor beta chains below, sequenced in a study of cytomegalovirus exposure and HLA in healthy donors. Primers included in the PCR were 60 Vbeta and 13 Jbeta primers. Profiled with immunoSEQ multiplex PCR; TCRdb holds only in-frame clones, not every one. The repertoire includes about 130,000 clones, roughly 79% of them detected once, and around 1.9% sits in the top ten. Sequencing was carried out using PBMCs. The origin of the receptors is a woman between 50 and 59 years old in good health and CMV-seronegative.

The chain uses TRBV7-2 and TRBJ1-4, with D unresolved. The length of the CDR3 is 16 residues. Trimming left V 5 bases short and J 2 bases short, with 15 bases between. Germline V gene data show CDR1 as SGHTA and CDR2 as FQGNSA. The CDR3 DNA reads TGTGCCAGCAGCCCCCGAACGCGGCTGACTAATGAAAAACTGTTTTTT. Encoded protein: CASSPRTRLTNEKLFF. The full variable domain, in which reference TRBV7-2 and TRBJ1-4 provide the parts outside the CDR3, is GAGVSQSPSNKVTEKGKDVELRCDPISGHTALYWYRQSLGQGLEFLIYFQGNSAPDKSGLPSDRFSAERTGGSVSTLTIQRTQQEDSAVYLCASSPRTRLTNEKLFFGSGTQLSVL.

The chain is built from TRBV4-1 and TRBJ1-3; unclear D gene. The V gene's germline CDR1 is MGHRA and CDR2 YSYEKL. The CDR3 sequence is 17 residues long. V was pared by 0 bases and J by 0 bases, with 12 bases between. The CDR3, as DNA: TGCGCCAGCAGCCAAGATAGCGGGGTGCGCTCTGGAAACACCATATATTTT. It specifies CASSQDSGVRSGNTIYF.

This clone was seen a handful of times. DNA for the CDR3: TGTGCCAGCAGCATGGACAGGGGGATTTATCAGCCCCAGCATTTT. Its protein is CASSMDRGIYQPQHF. The J gene is TRBJ1-5, the V gene TRBV7-8, with 10 bases identical to TRBD1. Germline values: CDR1 SGHVS, CDR2 FQNEAQ. The CDR3 is made up of 15 amino acids. The junction had 6 bases not matched to a gene; V was cut back by 5 bases and J by 5 bases.

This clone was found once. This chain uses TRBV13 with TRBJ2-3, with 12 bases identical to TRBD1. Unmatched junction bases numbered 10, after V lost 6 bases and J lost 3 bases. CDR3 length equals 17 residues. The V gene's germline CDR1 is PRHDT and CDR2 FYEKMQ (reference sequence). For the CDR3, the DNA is TGTGCCAGCAGTCATATCCGGGACAGGGGGCCGACAGATACGCAGTATTTT. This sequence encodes CASSHIRDRGPTDTQYF.

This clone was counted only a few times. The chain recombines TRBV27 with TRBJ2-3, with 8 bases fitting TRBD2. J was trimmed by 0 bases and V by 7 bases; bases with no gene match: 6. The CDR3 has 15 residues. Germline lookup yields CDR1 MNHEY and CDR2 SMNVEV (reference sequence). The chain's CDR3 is CASNPRGGSTDTQYF. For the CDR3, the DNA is TGTGCCAGCAATCCCCGGGGGGGTAGCACAGATACGCAGTATTTT.

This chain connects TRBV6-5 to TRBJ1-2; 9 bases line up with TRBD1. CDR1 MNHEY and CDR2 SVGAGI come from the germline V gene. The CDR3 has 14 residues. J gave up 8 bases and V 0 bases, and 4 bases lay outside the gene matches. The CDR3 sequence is CASSYSGQGGGYTF. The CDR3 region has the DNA TGTGCCAGCAGTTACTCGGGACAGGGCGGGGGCTACACCTTC.

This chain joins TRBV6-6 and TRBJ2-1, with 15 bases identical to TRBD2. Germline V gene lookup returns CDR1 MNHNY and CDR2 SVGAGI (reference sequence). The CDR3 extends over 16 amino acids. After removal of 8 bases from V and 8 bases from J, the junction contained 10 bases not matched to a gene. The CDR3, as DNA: TGTGCCAGCTCGCCTCCGGGACTAGCGGGAGGCGATGAGCAGTTCTTC. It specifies CASSPPGLAGGDEQFF.

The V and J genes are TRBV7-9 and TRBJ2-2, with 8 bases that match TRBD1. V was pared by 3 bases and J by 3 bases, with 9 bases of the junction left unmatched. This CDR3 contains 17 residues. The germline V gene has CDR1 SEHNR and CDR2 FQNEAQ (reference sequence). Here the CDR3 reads CASSFPRGQIDTGELFF. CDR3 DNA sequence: TGTGCCAGCAGCTTTCCCAGGGGGCAAATTGACACCGGGGAGCTGTTTTTT.

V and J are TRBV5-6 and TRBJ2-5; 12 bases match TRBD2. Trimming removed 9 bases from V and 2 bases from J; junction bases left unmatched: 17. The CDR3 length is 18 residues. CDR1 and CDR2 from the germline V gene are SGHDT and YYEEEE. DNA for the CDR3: TGTGCCACCGGGGAAAGACTAGCGGGAGTTCTAAGGCAAGAGACCCAGTACTTC. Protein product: CATGERLAGVLRQETQYF.

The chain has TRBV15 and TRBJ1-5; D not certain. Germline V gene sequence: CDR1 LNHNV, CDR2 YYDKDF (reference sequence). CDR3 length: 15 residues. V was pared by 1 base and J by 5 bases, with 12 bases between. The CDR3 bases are TGTGCCACCAGCAGAGCGTCCAGGAGGGATCAGCCCCAGCATTTT. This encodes CATSRASRRDQPQHF.

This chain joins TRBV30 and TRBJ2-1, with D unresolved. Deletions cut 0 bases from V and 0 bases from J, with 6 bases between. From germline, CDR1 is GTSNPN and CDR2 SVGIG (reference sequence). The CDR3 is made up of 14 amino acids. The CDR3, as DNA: TGTGCCTGGAGTGTAAGGAGCTCCTACAATGAGCAGTTCTTC. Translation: CAWSVRSSYNEQFF.

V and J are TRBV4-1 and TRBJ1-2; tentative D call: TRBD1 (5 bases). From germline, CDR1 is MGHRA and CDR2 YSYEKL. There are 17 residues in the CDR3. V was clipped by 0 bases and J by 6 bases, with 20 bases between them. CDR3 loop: CASSQDFGARAENGYTF. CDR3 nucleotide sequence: TGCGCCAGCAGCCAAGATTTTGGGGCCAGGGCCGAAAATGGCTACACCTTC.

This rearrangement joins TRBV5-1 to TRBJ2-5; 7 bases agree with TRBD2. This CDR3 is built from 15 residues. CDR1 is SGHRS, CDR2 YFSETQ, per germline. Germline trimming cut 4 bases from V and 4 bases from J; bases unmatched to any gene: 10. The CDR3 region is CASSLTTSQVETQYF. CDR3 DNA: TGCGCCAGCAGCCTAACGACTAGCCAGGTAGAGACCCAGTACTTC.

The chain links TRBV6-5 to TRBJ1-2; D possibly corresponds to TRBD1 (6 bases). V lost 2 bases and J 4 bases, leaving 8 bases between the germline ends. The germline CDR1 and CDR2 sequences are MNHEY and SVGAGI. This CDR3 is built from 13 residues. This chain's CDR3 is CASSYTGSYGYTF. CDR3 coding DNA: TGTGCCAGCAGTTACACAGGGTCCTATGGCTACACCTTC.

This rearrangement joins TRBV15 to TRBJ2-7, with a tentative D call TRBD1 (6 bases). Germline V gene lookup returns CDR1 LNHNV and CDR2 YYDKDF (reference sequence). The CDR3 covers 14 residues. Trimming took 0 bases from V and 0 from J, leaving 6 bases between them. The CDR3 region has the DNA TGTGCCACCAGCAGAGACAGGGGCTCCTACGAGCAGTACGTC. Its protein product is CATSRDRGSYEQYV.

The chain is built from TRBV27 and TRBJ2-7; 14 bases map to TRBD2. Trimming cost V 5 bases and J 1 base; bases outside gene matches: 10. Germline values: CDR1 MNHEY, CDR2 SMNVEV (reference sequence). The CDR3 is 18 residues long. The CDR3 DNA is TGTGCCAGCAGTCCCCTGAGACTAGCGGGAGGGCCTTCCTACGAGCAGTACGTC. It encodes CASSPLRLAGGPSYEQYV.

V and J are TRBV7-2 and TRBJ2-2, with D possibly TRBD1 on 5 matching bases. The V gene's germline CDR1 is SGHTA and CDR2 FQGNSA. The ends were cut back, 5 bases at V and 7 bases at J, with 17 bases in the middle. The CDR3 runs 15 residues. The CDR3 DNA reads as TGTGCCAGCAGCCCGACCCCAGGGTACGGCGGGGAGCTGTTTTTT. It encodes CASSPTPGYGGELFF. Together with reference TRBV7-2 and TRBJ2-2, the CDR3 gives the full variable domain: GAGVSQSPSNKVTEKGKDVELRCDPISGHTALYWYRQSLGQGLEFLIYFQGNSAPDKSGLPSDRFSAERTGGSVSTLTIQRTQQEDSAVYLCASSPTPGYGGELFFGEGSRLTVL.

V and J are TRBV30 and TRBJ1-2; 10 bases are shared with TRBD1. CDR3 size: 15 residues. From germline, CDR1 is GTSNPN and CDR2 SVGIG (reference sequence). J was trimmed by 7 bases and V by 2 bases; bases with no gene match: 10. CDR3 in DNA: TGTGCCTGGAGTCTTCTGACAGGGGGCTGGGGTGGCTACACCTTC. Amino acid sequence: CAWSLLTGGWGGYTF.

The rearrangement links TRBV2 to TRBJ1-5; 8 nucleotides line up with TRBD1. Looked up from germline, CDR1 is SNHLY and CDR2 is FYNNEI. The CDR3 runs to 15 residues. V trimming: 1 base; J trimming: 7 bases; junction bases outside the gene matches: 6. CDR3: CASSEDGQGGQPQHF. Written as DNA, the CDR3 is TGTGCCAGCAGTGAAGATGGACAGGGTGGGCAGCCCCAGCATTTT.

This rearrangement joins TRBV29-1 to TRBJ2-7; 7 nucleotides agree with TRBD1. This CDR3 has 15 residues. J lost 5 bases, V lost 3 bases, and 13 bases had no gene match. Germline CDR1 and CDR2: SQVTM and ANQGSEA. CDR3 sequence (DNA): TGCAGCGTTGACGAACTGGGTTTAGGGGGCAACGAGCAGTACTTC. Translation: CSVDELGLGGNEQYF.